This T cell receptor beta chain was found in a study of blood T cell repertoires in COVID-19. Study as a whole: The United States, Italy and Spain provided the acute and convalescent COVID-19 samples. Nucleic acid was either cDNA or gDNA, and it came from T cells, B-cell-depleted T cells, or PBMCs.

Trimming removed 3 bases at V and 4 bases at J, with 10 bases between. CDR1 is SGHTA, CDR2 FQGNSA, per germline. The CDR3 has 13 residues. As originally analysed: Using reference gene primer amplification, nucleated cell counts were estimated. Assay: immunoSEQ multiplex PCR; the TCRdb copy retains only in-frame clones and omits some. V and J calls and clone size are those listed in that table; D and trimming were worked out from the DNA. The sample has just over 65,000 clones, roughly 91% seen once. This TCR was sampled from a man aged 55 to 70 with acute or convalescent COVID-19. Sequenced: peripheral blood. The chain couples TRBV7-2 to TRBJ2-7, with D uncertain. CDR3 residues: CASSLAQVYEQYF. The CDR3 DNA follows: TGTGCCAGCAGCTTGGCACAAGTTTACGAGCAGTACTTC.